The 19 T cell receptor beta chains below all came from one sample that was sequenced in a study of T-cell reconstitution after alpha-beta-depleted transplantation in children. The library targeted TCRbeta and was prepared with unique molecular identifiers. TCRdb reprocessed the PCR reads via MiXCR and lists one record per CDR3 protein. The top ten hold 3.5% to 4% of the sample, which has 350,000 to 400,000 distinct CDR3 sequences, roughly 20% seen once. The sample here was PBMCs from the stem cell graft donor, taken from the stem cell graft. Receptors originate from a human donor who donated a stem cell graft to a child with acute myeloid leukemia.

This chain joins TRBV5-1 and TRBJ2-3; D is undetermined. V was shortened by 4 bases and J by 2 bases, with 14 bases between the two germline ends. The CDR3 covers 15 residues. The V gene's germline CDR1 is SGHRS and CDR2 YFSETQ. CDR3: CASSPPVDDTDTQYF. As DNA, the CDR3 is TGCGCCAGCAGCCCGCCCGTCGACGACACAGATACGCAGTATTTT.

This chain connects TRBV7-2 to TRBJ2-2; no clear D. Deletions cut 5 bases from V and 3 bases from J, with 10 bases between. The CDR3 length is 14 residues. Germline assignment: CDR1 SGHTA and CDR2 FQGNSA. CDR3 bases: TGTGCCAGCAGCCTGGGTCTCTACACCGGGGAGCTGTTTTTT. Translation gives CASSLGLYTGELFF.

This chain links TRBV10-3 with TRBJ1-5, with 8 bases identical to TRBD1. The CDR3 runs to 15 residues. Germline CDR1 reads ENHRY; CDR2 reads SYGVKD. J gave up 2 bases and V 0 bases, and 0 bases lay outside the gene matches. The CDR3 region is CAISESGQGNQPQHF. The CDR3 nucleotides read TGTGCCATCAGTGAGTCGGGACAGGGCAATCAGCCCCAGCATTTT.

This clonotype was found a few times. The chain links TRBV25-1 to TRBJ1-4; a weak D match, TRBD1 (5 bases). V gave up 3 bases and J gave up 14 bases, with 16 bases separating them. Germline V CDR1 and CDR2: MGHDK, SYGVNS. This CDR3 has 13 residues. The DNA for the CDR3 is TGTGCCAGCAGTGATATATTGGGGGGGAGGCTGTTTTTT. It encodes CASSDILGGRLFF.

This clonotype has at least ten counts. The rearrangement joins TRBV10-3 to TRBJ2-7; a weak D match, TRBD1 (6 bases). The V gene lost 2 bases and the J gene lost 3 bases, with 8 bases spanning the gap. The germline V gene encodes CDR1 ENHRY and CDR2 SYGVKD. There are 13 residues in the CDR3. DNA for the CDR3: TGTGCCATCAGTGAGGTGACAGGCTACGAGCAGTACTTC. It codes for CAISEVTGYEQYF.

J is TRBJ1-2 and V is TRBV12-3 or TRBV12-4; D is undetermined. CDR3 length: 13 amino acids. V shed 2 bases and J shed 10 bases, with 14 bases lying between them. The CDR3 coding sequence is TGTGCCAGCAGTTTAAGAGGGCAGGCTGTCTACACCTTC. Residues: CASSLRGQAVYTF.

This clonotype was counted at least ten times. The chain has TRBV12-3 or TRBV12-4 and TRBJ2-1, with 7 bases fitting TRBD1. V gave up 7 bases and J gave up 10 bases; unmatched junction bases: 10. The CDR3 loop spans 13 amino acids. Here the CDR3 DNA reads TGTGCCAGCAACCAAGACAGGGTGGGCGAGCAGTTCTTC. It yields the protein CASNQDRVGEQFF.

This clonotype was seen more than once but under ten times. The chain has TRBV12-3 or TRBV12-4 and TRBJ2-5, with 7 bases that match TRBD2. V was pared by 3 bases and J by 5 bases, with 9 bases of the junction left unmatched. The CDR3 length is 15 residues. The DNA of the CDR3 is TGTGCCAGCAGTTTGGGTCGGGGGGTAGGGGAGACCCAGTACTTC. Its translation is CASSLGRGVGETQYF.

The genes are TRBV9 and TRBJ2-7; D may match TRBD1 or TRBD2 (6 bases each). CDR1 and CDR2 (germline): SGDLS, YYNGEE. V was trimmed by 0 bases and J by 0 bases, leaving 10 bases between them. This CDR3 comprises 15 residues. The CDR3 DNA sequence: TGTGCCAGCAGCGTAGGGGAGGACAGCTCCTACGAGCAGTACTTC. This encodes CASSVGEDSSYEQYF.

The sample holds a few counts of this clonotype. This chain links TRBV20-1 with TRBJ2-3, with 8 bases that match TRBD1. V lost 2 bases and J lost 5; bases outside the gene matches: 6. Germline V lookup: CDR1 DFQATT, CDR2 SNEGSKA (reference sequence). The length of the CDR3 is 14 residues. This chain's CDR3 is CSARPGTGLDTQYF. In DNA, the CDR3 is TGCAGTGCTAGACCTGGGACAGGCCTAGATACGCAGTATTTT.

This chain connects TRBV27 to TRBJ1-6, with D hard to call. V was cut by 4 bases and J by 0 bases, with 13 bases left in between. CDR3 size: 17 residues. From germline, CDR1 is MNHEY and CDR2 SMNVEV (reference sequence). CDR3 region: CASSSQDPSSYNSPLHF. The CDR3 DNA is TGTGCCAGCAGTTCCCAGGACCCTAGCTCCTATAATTCACCCCTCCACTTT.

The J gene is TRBJ2-2, the V gene TRBV4-1; maybe TRBD1 (6 bases). Germline V lookup: CDR1 MGHRA, CDR2 YSYEKL. The CDR3 runs 17 residues. The germline V and J ends were trimmed by 3 bases and 3 bases, with 17 bases remaining between them. The CDR3 DNA reads as TGCGCCAGCAGCCATGGGGTTGGGGGCGCGGACACCGGGGAGCTGTTTTTT. Translation gives CASSHGVGGADTGELFF.

This clonotype appeared many times. This chain joins TRBV5-1 and TRBJ2-5, with D perhaps matching TRBD2 (6 bases). This CDR3 is 16 amino acids long. Looked up from germline, CDR1 is SGHRS and CDR2 is YFSETQ. Trimming pared 2 bases from V and 5 bases from J, leaving 19 bases between. CDR3 sequence: CASSFEMARGSETQYF. The DNA of the CDR3 is TGCGCCAGCAGCTTCGAAATGGCCCGGGGGTCGGAGACCCAGTACTTC.

The chain recombines TRBV20-1 with TRBJ2-1, with 8 nucleotides matching TRBD2. The germline V gene has CDR1 DFQATT and CDR2 SNEGSKA (reference sequence). J lost 4 bases, V lost 0 bases, and 5 bases had no gene match. The CDR3 runs 15 residues. Here the CDR3 DNA reads TGCAGTGCTAGAGAGAGCGGGAGTGGGTACAATGAGCAGTTCTTC. It encodes CSARESGSGYNEQFF.

CDR3 residues: CASTDSPQGFEQYF. The DNA for the CDR3 is TGTGCCAGCACCGATAGCCCACAGGGGTTCGAGCAGTACTTC. The chain is built from TRBV5-8 and TRBJ2-7, with TRBD1 matching over 7 bases. The CDR3 sequence is 14 residues long. The V and J ends lost 6 bases and 6 bases, in that order; junction bases with no gene match: 12. Germline V gene sequence: CDR1 SGHTS, CDR2 YDEGEE.

This clonotype was recorded many times. The chain uses TRBV20-1 and TRBJ2-7, with D uncertain. The germline gives CDR1 DFQATT, CDR2 SNEGSKA (reference sequence). This CDR3 region has 12 residues. Trimming removed 3 bases from V and 5 bases from J, with 11 bases in between. The CDR3 DNA reads as TGCAGTGCTAGTCTGCTGTCCCACGAGCAGTACTTC. It yields the protein CSASLLSHEQYF.

The DNA for the CDR3 is TGTGCCAGCAGTCGTGTCGTCGATGAGCAGTTCTTC. This translates into CASSRVVDEQFF. The chain uses TRBV12-3 or TRBV12-4 and TRBJ2-1, with D hard to call. This CDR3 region has 12 residues. V was shortened by 5 bases and J by 8 bases, with 10 bases between the two germline ends.

J is TRBJ1-5 and V is TRBV18, with 8 bases matching TRBD1. This CDR3 has 17 amino acids. Germline V lookup: CDR1 KGHSH, CDR2 LQKENI. J was trimmed by 0 bases and V by 6 bases; bases with no gene match: 10. The CDR3 nucleotides are TGTGCCAGCTCTCCTGGACAGGGCCCGTATAGCAATCAGCCCCAGCATTTT. Its protein product is CASSPGQGPYSNQPQHF.

The rearrangement uses TRBV10-3 and TRBJ2-2, with 9 bases that match TRBD1. The CDR3 runs to 13 residues. The germline V gene has CDR1 ENHRY and CDR2 SYGVKD. Trimming at V came to 7 bases and at J to 6 bases, leaving 3 bases not matched to a gene. The CDR3 DNA reads as TGTGCCATCACCGGGACAGGGTCCGGGGAGCTGTTTTTT. This gives the protein CAITGTGSGELFF.